This TCR beta chain was recovered during a study of technical replicates of blood from a few donors. Here immunoSEQ multiplex PCR was the method, and the copy in TCRdb shows in-frame clones only, minus some. This table holds around 14,000 clones, roughly 84% found once. This CDR3 is 11 amino acids long. Looked up from germline, CDR1 is SNHLY and CDR2 is FYNNEI. Trimming stripped 8 bases from V and 7 bases from J, with 8 bases between. The source material was PBMCs. The sequence was obtained from a human donor in good health. This chain links TRBV2 with TRBJ2-2; perhaps TRBD2 as D (6 bases). As DNA, the CDR3 is TGTGCCAGCGGGGGGTTCGGGGAGCTGTTTTTT. Its translation: CASGGFGELFF.